The entry that follows covers one T cell receptor (beta chain) sequence. As yet, its antigen is unknown. 13 Jbeta primers and 60 Vbeta primers were used for the PCR. Here immunoSEQ multiplex PCR was the method, and the copy in TCRdb shows in-frame clones only, minus some. The table lists fewer than 130,000 clones, roughly 80% of them singletons. This sample was taken from a study of cytomegalovirus exposure and HLA in healthy donors. Study-wide results and caveats: The study carried out a later analysis of TCR beta sequences. It associated around 17,000 of them with specific HLA alleles at a false discovery rate of 0.05. Under in vitro conditions, a few CMV-associated chains were confirmed as specific for CMV antigens. For TCR beta chains, V- and J-gene trimming was later linked to a missense DCLRE1C variant. There were several of the most significant clusters that appeared linked to common viral pathogens in a later analysis.

The CDR3 totals 15 residues. Looked up from germline, CDR1 is SGHRS and CDR2 is YFSETQ. Trimming stripped 3 bases from V and 0 bases from J, with 11 bases between. This TCR was sampled from a female donor in good health and CMV-seropositive. The specimen was PBMCs. V and J are TRBV5-1 and TRBJ2-3; D remains unclear. The CDR3 here is CASSSMAPSTDTQYF. CDR3 bases: TGCGCCAGCAGCTCGATGGCACCTAGCACAGATACGCAGTATTTT.